The 27 T cell receptor beta chains in this list originate from one sample, sequenced in a study of blood T cell repertoires in COVID-19. TCRdb keeps only in-frame clones here, not all; method: immunoSEQ multiplex PCR. The sample has a few hundred thousand clones, less than 90% seen once; the top ten hold less than 7%. The specimen sequenced was PBMCs or T cells enriched from blood (not recorded which). The receptors originated from a woman in her forties who had recovered from COVID-19.

The J gene is TRBJ2-5, the V gene TRBV3-1 (or the pseudogene TRBV3-2), with a possible D match to TRBD1 (6 bases). CDR3 length: 14 residues. V gave up 5 bases and J gave up 4 bases, with 14 bases separating them. Germline CDR1 and CDR2: LGHDT and YNNKEL (reference sequence). The CDR3 region is CASSGQGPGETQYF. The CDR3 DNA sequence: TGTGCCAGCAGCGGGCAGGGGCCGGGAGAGACCCAGTACTTC.

This chain joins TRBV18 and TRBJ2-2; perhaps TRBD1 as D (6 bases). Germline V gives CDR1 KGHSH, CDR2 LQKENI. This CDR3 is 16 amino acids long. V was cut by 3 bases and J by 1 base, with 12 bases left in between. The CDR3 sequence: CASSPPGQRNTGELFF. The CDR3 DNA reads as TGTGCCAGCTCACCCCCGGGACAAAGGAACACCGGGGAGCTGTTTTTT.

This chain uses TRBV9 with TRBJ1-4, with unresolved D. The CDR3 runs 14 residues. Trimming took 0 bases from V and 8 from J, leaving 11 bases between them. Germline CDR1 and CDR2: SGDLS and YYNGEE. The CDR3 DNA is TGTGCCAGCAGCGTAGGGGGAGGCGGCGAAAAACTGTTTTTT. Translated: CASSVGGGGEKLFF.

This chain uses TRBV5-4 with TRBJ2-7, with D possibly matching TRBD2 (6 bases). CDR3 length: 13 residues. Looked up from germline, CDR1 is SGHNT and CDR2 is YYREEE (reference sequence). The CDR3 coding sequence is TGTGCCAGCAGCCTGGGACTGCCGAGAGAGCGGTACGTC. It yields the protein CASSLGLPRERYV.

The rearrangement links TRBV9 to TRBJ2-6; D possibly corresponds to TRBD2 (5 bases). The CDR3 is made up of 13 amino acids. CDR1 SGDLS and CDR2 YYNGEE come from the germline V gene. V dropped 7 bases and J dropped 4 bases, with 9 bases sitting between them. The CDR3 loop is CASRGDGANVLTF. CDR3 DNA: TGTGCCAGCCGGGGAGACGGGGCCAACGTCCTGACTTTC.

This chain joins TRBV30 and TRBJ2-7, with TRBD2 matching over 12 bases. The CDR3 has 15 residues. Trimming cost V 4 bases and J 2 bases; bases outside gene matches: 6. Per germline, CDR1 GTSNPN and CDR2 SVGIG (reference sequence). In DNA, the CDR3 is TGTGCCTGGAAAGACCTAGCGGGAGGGCCCTACGAGCAGTACTTC. It specifies CAWKDLAGGPYEQYF.

This chain connects TRBV29-1 to TRBJ1-1; D perhaps matches TRBD1 (5 bases). Germline V gene data show CDR1 as SQVTM and CDR2 as ANQGSEA. The CDR3 loop spans 13 amino acids. Trimming removed 2 bases at V and 8 bases at J, with 15 bases between. The CDR3 sequence: CSVERDFPFEAFF. In nucleotides, the CDR3 is TGCAGCGTTGAACGGGACTTCCCCTTCGAAGCTTTCTTT.

V usage is TRBV3-1 (or the pseudogene TRBV3-2) and J usage is TRBJ1-6; D gene uncertain. V lost 3 bases, J lost 8 bases, and 8 bases lay in between. Germline V CDR1 and CDR2: LGHDT, YNNKEL (reference sequence). This CDR3 spans 13 amino acids. CDR3: CASSQSRDSPLHF. The CDR3 DNA is TGTGCCAGCAGCCAGTCGCGGGATTCACCCCTCCACTTT.

This clone was recorded a few times. V is TRBV12-3 or TRBV12-4 and J is TRBJ2-2; 7 bases agree with TRBD1. This CDR3 contains 13 residues. The V gene end was trimmed by 10 bases and the J gene end by 4 bases; junction bases not matched to a gene: 6. This chain's CDR3 is CANKRQGTGELFF. CDR3 DNA sequence: TGTGCCAACAAGAGACAGGGCACCGGGGAGCTGTTTTTT.

The V and J genes are TRBV6-2 or TRBV6-3 and TRBJ1-6; D perhaps matches TRBD1 (5 bases). Germline loops: CDR1 MNHEY, CDR2 SVGEGT. The CDR3 has 14 residues. V was clipped by 5 bases and J by 7 bases, with 12 bases between them. The CDR3 sequence is CASSRGTANSPLHF. CDR3 DNA sequence: TGTGCCAGCAGTCGCGGGACGGCGAATTCACCCCTCCACTTT.

The chain joins TRBV2 to TRBJ1-2; 12 nucleotides align to TRBD1. J gave up 6 bases and V 2 bases, and 4 bases lay outside the gene matches. CDR3 length: 15 residues. The germline V gene has CDR1 SNHLY and CDR2 FYNNEI. The CDR3 nucleotides are TGTGCCAGCAGTGAACAGGGACAGGGGGCAGATGGCTACACCTTC. Protein sequence: CASSEQGQGADGYTF.

CDR3 coding DNA: TGTGCCAGCAGCTTGGTCAGGCAGAACTATGGCTACACCTTC. The encoded protein is CASSLVRQNYGYTF. The chain carries TRBV5-5 and TRBJ1-2, with D unclear. CDR1 and CDR2 (germline): SGHKS, YYEKEE (reference sequence). With 0 bases removed from V and 2 bases from J, the gap between germline ends came to 8 bases. CDR3 length: 14 residues.

This clone has more than one count but fewer than ten. In DNA, the CDR3 is TGTGCTAGTGGTTTGGGTAAAAAACTGTTTTTT. Translated, it gives CASGLGKKLFF. V is TRBV12-5 and J is TRBJ1-4; D is unclear. The ends were cut back, 1 base at V and 9 bases at J, with 3 bases in the middle. The length of the CDR3 is 11 residues. Germline assignment: CDR1 LGHNT and CDR2 FRNRAP.

J is TRBJ2-1 and V is TRBV19; D might be TRBD2 (6 bases). The length of the CDR3 is 17 residues. Germline V gene sequence: CDR1 LNHDA, CDR2 SQIVND (reference sequence). The germline V and J ends were trimmed by 4 bases and 1 base, with 17 bases remaining between them. The CDR3 loop reads CASSTPDYLGSYNEQFF. Here the CDR3 DNA reads TGTGCCAGTAGTACCCCGGACTACCTCGGGTCCTACAATGAGCAGTTCTTC.

The V gene is TRBV18, the J gene TRBJ2-1; a possible D gene is TRBD2 (6 bases). V lost 7 bases and J lost 0, with 10 bases in between. The CDR3 sequence is 14 residues long. Germline V gene sequence: CDR1 KGHSH, CDR2 LQKENI. The CDR3 reads CASWGGSSYNEQFF. For the CDR3, the DNA is TGTGCCAGCTGGGGAGGTAGCTCCTACAATGAGCAGTTCTTC.

This clone was counted once. The chain links TRBV11-2 to TRBJ2-5; possible D gene TRBD2, 5 bases. The CDR3 is 15 residues long. Germline CDR1 reads SGHAT; CDR2 reads FQNNGV. Trimming stripped 5 bases from V and 5 bases from J, with 18 bases between. The CDR3, as DNA: TGTGCCAGCAGCCCAAGGACTCCTAGCTGGGAGACCCAGTACTTC. It yields the protein CASSPRTPSWETQYF.

The chain couples TRBV19 to TRBJ2-7, with 12 nucleotides matching TRBD2. Germline V gene data show CDR1 as LNHDA and CDR2 as SQIVND (reference sequence). This CDR3 comprises 14 residues. Losses at the gene ends were 5 bases for V and 4 bases for J; bases not matched to a gene: 3. The CDR3 here is CASSLGTSGYEQYF. CDR3 in DNA: TGTGCCAGTAGTCTCGGGACTAGCGGGTACGAGCAGTACTTC.

The V call is TRBV6-6, the J call TRBJ2-1; D perhaps matches TRBD2 (5 bases). The CDR3 totals 13 residues. With 0 bases removed from V and 13 bases from J, the gap between germline ends came to 13 bases. Per germline, CDR1 MNHNY and CDR2 SVGAGI (reference sequence). Here the CDR3 reads CASSYSEDGVQFF. Here the CDR3 DNA reads TGTGCCAGCAGTTACTCGGAGGACGGGGTCCAGTTCTTC.

This chain links TRBV3-1 (or the pseudogene TRBV3-2) with TRBJ2-7; 9 nucleotides agree with TRBD2. Germline lookup yields CDR1 LGHDT and CDR2 YNNKEL (reference sequence). The CDR3 has 15 amino acids. CDR3 residues: CASSPDSGRSYGQYV. The CDR3 DNA is TGTGCCAGCAGCCCGGATAGCGGGAGAAGTTACGGGCAGTACGTC.

Written as DNA, the CDR3 is TGTGCTAGTGGTTCGGGGGACGTGAACGGCGGTGAAGAAAAACTGTTTTTT. It yields the protein CASGSGDVNGGEEKLFF. The chain couples TRBV12-5 to TRBJ1-4; a weak D match, TRBD1 (5 bases). Trimming removed 4 bases at V and 8 bases at J, with 23 bases between. The CDR3 is 17 amino acids. Germline CDR1 reads LGHNT; CDR2 reads FRNRAP.

The J gene is TRBJ1-4, the V gene TRBV14; D is ambiguous. V shed 4 bases and J shed 5 bases, with 14 bases lying between them. The CDR3 is made up of 15 amino acids. CDR1 SGHDN and CDR2 FVKESK come from the germline V gene. CDR3 DNA sequence: TGTGCCAGCAGCCGGGGAGGGTATGGGAATGAAAAACTGTTTTTT. Translation: CASSRGGYGNEKLFF.

V gene TRBV19 combines with J gene TRBJ2-5; 10 positions agree with TRBD2. The CDR3 has 15 residues. In germline, CDR1 is LNHDA, CDR2 SQIVND (reference sequence). The J segment lost 5 bases and the V segment lost 3 bases, leaving 6 bases of the junction unmatched. CDR3 DNA: TGTGCCAGTAGTATTGGACTAGCGGATTCTGAGACCCAGTACTTC. Translation: CASSIGLADSETQYF.

The J gene is TRBJ2-7, the V gene TRBV28; D possibly corresponds to TRBD2 (5 bases). Trimming removed 4 bases at V and 2 bases at J, with 12 bases between. There are 14 residues in the CDR3. From germline, CDR1 is MDHEN and CDR2 SYDVKM. DNA of the CDR3: TGTGCCAGCAGTTCTGGCGGGCTTCCCTACGAGCAGTACTTC. Protein: CASSSGGLPYEQYF.

The rearrangement links TRBV10-1 to TRBJ2-7, with D tentatively TRBD1 (6 bases). The germline V and J ends were trimmed by 9 bases and 3 bases, with 9 bases remaining between them. The V gene's germline CDR1 is WNHNN and CDR2 SYGVQD (reference sequence). The length of the CDR3 is 11 residues. In nucleotides, the CDR3 is TGCGCCAGGGGGGACAACTACGAGCAGTACGTC. Translated, it gives CARGDNYEQYV.

This clone has only one observation. The chain joins TRBV18 to TRBJ2-1, with 14 bases fitting TRBD2. Per the germline V gene, CDR1 is KGHSH and CDR2 is LQKENI. Losses at the gene ends were 5 bases for V and 6 bases for J; bases not matched to a gene: 6. This CDR3 spans 16 amino acids. CDR3 bases: TGTGCCAGCTCAACCACGGGACTAGCGGGAGTCAATGAGCAGTTCTTC. Its protein is CASSTTGLAGVNEQFF.

The V and J genes are TRBV10-1 and TRBJ1-2; 7 nucleotides line up with TRBD1. Germline V CDR1 and CDR2: WNHNN, SYGVQD (reference sequence). The V gene end was trimmed by 6 bases and the J gene end by 4 bases; junction bases not matched to a gene: 5. This CDR3 is built from 13 residues. This chain's CDR3 is CASSLTGSYGYTF. Here the CDR3 DNA reads TGCGCCAGCAGCTTGACAGGGTCCTATGGCTACACCTTC.

CDR3 sequence reads: CASSIDQGIYGYTF. As DNA, the CDR3 is TGTGCCAGTAGTATCGATCAGGGGATCTATGGCTACACCTTC. The V and J genes are TRBV19 and TRBJ1-2; a possible D gene is TRBD1 (6 bases). CDR3 size: 14 residues. Germline CDR1 reads LNHDA; CDR2 reads SQIVND (reference sequence). V lost 3 bases to trimming and J lost 4 bases, with 12 bases between them.